This paragraph covers one T cell receptor (beta chain) sequence. Clones were read by immunoSEQ multiplex PCR, and TCRdb kept only the in-frame ones, dropping some. This sample has around 130,000 clones; roughly four fifths occur once, and the top ten carry about 18%. The CDR3 spans 16 residues. CDR1 and CDR2 (germline): DFQATT, SNEGSKA (reference sequence). Trimming removed 3 bases from V and 8 bases from J; junction bases left unmatched: 11. These data originate in a study of blood T cell repertoires in COVID-19. V and J are TRBV20-1 and TRBJ2-1; 12 positions match TRBD2. The TCR was taken from a man aged 30-40 years who had recovered from COVID-19. Sequencing was performed on PBMCs or T cells enriched from blood (not recorded which). The CDR3 is CSASRLPSGRAHEQFF. For the CDR3, the DNA is TGCAGTGCTAGTCGCTTACCTAGCGGGAGGGCCCATGAGCAGTTCTTC.